The 21 T cell receptor beta chains reported below all come from one sample, sequenced in a study of blood T cell repertoires in COVID-19. Produced via immunoSEQ multiplex PCR; TCRdb's table is partial and in-frame only. The sample contains about 110,000 clones, about 83% of which appear only once. The sequencing sample was made of peripheral blood. All receptors come from a woman aged 70-85 years with acute or convalescent COVID-19.

This rearrangement joins TRBV30 to TRBJ2-4, with D perhaps TRBD2 (5 bases). Between the trimmed V and J ends, which lost 5 bases and 6 bases, there was a span of 14 bases. Germline lookup yields CDR1 GTSNPN and CDR2 SVGIG (reference sequence). The CDR3 has 13 residues. The CDR3 region has the DNA TGTGCCTGGGCCGCTAGCCGGACAAACATTCAGTACTTC. This encodes CAWAASRTNIQYF.

CDR3 sequence: CASSQVSSTDTQYF. The CDR3 DNA reads TGTGCCAGCAGCCAAGTTTCTAGCACAGATACGCAGTATTTT. This chain connects TRBV3-1 (or the pseudogene TRBV3-2) to TRBJ2-3; unclear D gene. V dropped 1 base and J dropped 0 bases, with 5 bases sitting between them. This CDR3 region has 14 residues. From germline, CDR1 is LGHDT and CDR2 YNNKEL (reference sequence).

The CDR3 DNA sequence: TGTGCCAGCAGTCAACGGGAACCCGAGCAGTACTTC. Protein product: CASSQREPEQYF. The V call is TRBV3-1 (or the pseudogene TRBV3-2), the J call TRBJ2-7, with D possibly TRBD2 on 5 matching bases. V lost 6 bases and J 6 bases, leaving 12 bases between the germline ends. In germline, CDR1 is LGHDT, CDR2 YNNKEL (reference sequence). This CDR3 spans 12 amino acids.

The CDR3 reads CASSSLPAEAFF. CDR3 sequence (DNA): TGTGCCAGTAGTTCCCTCCCAGCTGAAGCTTTCTTT. V usage is TRBV19 and J usage is TRBJ1-1; D unclear. V was clipped by 5 bases and J by 6 bases, with 10 bases between them. This CDR3 region has 12 residues. Germline lookup yields CDR1 LNHDA and CDR2 SQIVND (reference sequence).

The chain links TRBV6-2 or TRBV6-3 to TRBJ2-7; TRBD2 matches at 10 bases. The CDR3 loop spans 15 amino acids. CDR1 and CDR2 (germline): MNHEY, SVGEGT. With 1 base clipped from V and 4 bases from J, the junction kept 4 bases outside the gene matches. CDR3 sequence (DNA): TGTGCCAGCAGTTACTTCACGGGACTAGCGTACGAGCAGTACTTC. Protein product: CASSYFTGLAYEQYF.

The chain has TRBV21-1 and TRBJ1-2. TRBV21-1 is an annotated pseudogene. This CDR3 region has 17 residues. In nucleotides, the CDR3 is TGTGCCAGCAGCAAAGCGGCCAGACCGAGAGGGAGTTATGGCTACACCTTC. Translated: CASSKAARPRGSYGYTF.

This sequence joins TRBV5-4 and TRBJ2-2; 7 nucleotides line up with TRBD2. This CDR3 has 16 amino acids. The junction had 9 bases not matched to a gene; V was cut back by 4 bases and J by 3 bases. The germline V gene has CDR1 SGHNT and CDR2 YYREEE (reference sequence). CDR3 nucleotide sequence: TGTGCCAGCAGCAATCTAGCGGCGGGTTACACCGGGGAGCTGTTTTTT. Translated: CASSNLAAGYTGELFF. The full variable domain, in which reference TRBV5-4 and TRBJ2-2 provide the parts outside the CDR3, is ETGVTQSPTHLIKTRGQQVTLRCSSQSGHNTVSWYQQALGQGPQFIFQYYREEENGRGNFPPRFSGLQFPNYSSELNVNALELDDSALYLCASSNLAAGYTGELFFGEGSRLTVL.

The rearrangement links TRBV19 to TRBJ1-1, with D possibly matching TRBD1 (5 bases). The CDR3 has 17 residues. Germline V gene data show CDR1 as LNHDA and CDR2 as SQIVND (reference sequence). V dropped 5 bases and J dropped 1 base, with 20 bases sitting between them. CDR3 sequence (DNA): TGTGCCAGTAGTTCGCGGAAGAGGGGAGGGGAGAACACTGAAGCTTTCTTT. This translates into CASSSRKRGGENTEAFF.

V gene TRBV29-1 combines with J gene TRBJ1-1, with 7 bases identical to TRBD1. This CDR3 contains 13 residues. V lost 4 bases to trimming and J lost 1 base; unmatched junction nucleotides: 3. CDR1 SQVTM and CDR2 ANQGSEA come from the germline V gene. CDR3 amino acids: CSVAGQRNTEAFF. CDR3 coding DNA: TGCAGCGTTGCGGGACAGAGGAACACTGAAGCTTTCTTT.

V and J are TRBV4-1 and TRBJ1-2; 10 nucleotides align to TRBD1. The trim removed 0 bases at V and 0 bases at J, leaving 10 bases unmatched. CDR3 length: 19 residues. Germline V gene lookup returns CDR1 MGHRA and CDR2 YSYEKL. CDR3: CASSQDLGTGVRANYGYTF. CDR3 DNA: TGCGCCAGCAGCCAAGATCTGGGGACAGGGGTTCGAGCTAACTATGGCTACACCTTC.

The rearrangement links TRBV5-1 to TRBJ1-1; TRBD1 matches at 7 bases. Per germline, CDR1 SGHRS and CDR2 YFSETQ. The CDR3 loop spans 14 amino acids. The J segment lost 0 bases and the V segment lost 5 bases, leaving 4 bases of the junction unmatched. The CDR3 is CASRKTGMNTEAFF. For the CDR3, the DNA is TGCGCCAGCAGGAAGACAGGGATGAACACTGAAGCTTTCTTT.

The V call is TRBV27, the J call TRBJ1-6; 7 nucleotides agree with TRBD1. The ends lost 4 bases at V and 7 bases at J; junction bases unmatched: 4. Germline CDR1 and CDR2: MNHEY and SMNVEV (reference sequence). There are 14 residues in the CDR3. The CDR3 DNA sequence: TGTGCCAGCAGTTCGGGACAGCCAAATTCACCCCTCCACTTT. The encoded protein is CASSSGQPNSPLHF.

This chain connects TRBV3-1 (or the pseudogene TRBV3-2) to TRBJ1-2; D is undetermined. The CDR3 spans 14 residues. V was pared by 0 bases and J by 4 bases, with 9 bases between. Germline CDR1 is LGHDT and CDR2 is YNNKEL (reference sequence). DNA for the CDR3: TGTGCCAGCAGCCAAGATCTTCCAGGCTATGGCTACACCTTC. Translation gives CASSQDLPGYGYTF.

The genes are TRBV19 and TRBJ1-2; 7 bases agree with TRBD1. This CDR3 spans 15 amino acids. Germline loops: CDR1 LNHDA, CDR2 SQIVND (reference sequence). V dropped 3 bases and J dropped 4; count of bases not matched to a gene: 8. CDR3 nucleotide sequence: TGTGCCAGTAGTATGCAGGTAACAGGGGTCTATGGCTACACCTTC. Translation gives CASSMQVTGVYGYTF.

J is TRBJ1-5 and V is TRBV30; D is unresolved. The CDR3 totals 15 residues. The V gene's germline CDR1 is GTSNPN and CDR2 SVGIG (reference sequence). Between the trimmed V and J ends, which lost 4 bases and 2 bases, there was a span of 15 bases. CDR3 in amino acids: CAWTPGGQGNQPQHF. The CDR3 coding sequence is TGTGCCTGGACCCCTGGAGGGCAGGGCAATCAGCCCCAGCATTTT.

Only a few counts were recorded for this clone. This chain connects TRBV3-1 (or the pseudogene TRBV3-2) to TRBJ2-7; weak D call: TRBD1 (6 bases). The CDR3 totals 14 residues. Trimming took off 1 base at V and 6 bases at J, with 13 bases between the two ends. The germline gives CDR1 LGHDT, CDR2 YNNKEL (reference sequence). In nucleotides, the CDR3 is TGTGCCAGCAGCCAAGGGAGGACAGCAATCGAGCAGTACTTC. As protein: CASSQGRTAIEQYF.

This chain connects TRBV5-8 to TRBJ1-5; D possibly corresponds to TRBD1 (5 bases). Germline values: CDR1 SGHTS, CDR2 YDEGEE. V shed 6 bases and J shed 6 bases, with 19 bases lying between them. The CDR3 length is 15 residues. The CDR3 sequence is CASTRTPAGGQPQHF. The DNA for the CDR3 is TGTGCCAGCACCCGGACCCCAGCCGGGGGTCAGCCCCAGCATTTT.

The chain is built from TRBV28 and TRBJ1-1; D is uncertain. V was clipped by 1 base and J by 1 base, with 16 bases between them. This CDR3 is built from 17 residues. Germline V gene sequence: CDR1 MDHEN, CDR2 SYDVKM. CDR3 DNA sequence: TGTGCCAGCAGTTTATCCGAGGGAGCCTTAGGGAACACTGAAGCTTTCTTT. This codes for CASSLSEGALGNTEAFF. The variable domain in full, completed from reference TRBV28 and TRBJ1-1, reads DVKVTQSSRYLVKRTGEKVFLECVQDMDHENMFWYRQDPGLGLRLIYFSYDVKMKEKGDIPEGYSVSREKKERFSLILESASTNQTSMYLCASSLSEGALGNTEAFFGQGTRLTVV.

CDR3 sequence (DNA): TGTGCCAGCTCACCAGGGGCCGATCAAAAACTGTTTTTT. Its translation is CASSPGADQKLFF. V and J are TRBV18 and TRBJ1-4; TRBD1 might be the D (5 bases). The CDR3 loop spans 13 amino acids. The germline V gene has CDR1 KGHSH and CDR2 LQKENI. V was pared by 2 bases and J by 9 bases, with 10 bases between.

This chain joins TRBV28 and TRBJ2-7; no clear D gene. V was trimmed by 5 bases and J by 4 bases, leaving 6 bases between them. This CDR3 contains 11 residues. Germline CDR1 MDHEN, CDR2 SYDVKM. DNA for the CDR3: TGTGCCAGCAGTATCCGGTACGAGCAGTACTTC. Translated, it gives CASSIRYEQYF.

This clone was counted a few times. This CDR3 reads CASSLADNSNYGYTF. The CDR3 nucleotides are TGCGCCAGCAGCTTGGCCGACAACAGTAACTATGGCTACACCTTC. The V call is TRBV5-1, the J call TRBJ1-2; D is ambiguous. V was cut by 0 bases and J by 1 base, with 10 bases left in between. Germline-derived CDR1 and CDR2 are SGHRS and YFSETQ. CDR3 length: 15 residues.